This T cell receptor (beta chain) originates from a study of CD8+CD57+ T cells in acquired aplastic anemia. Study summary: The average for DNA from sorted CD4+ and CD8+ cells was 2.5 to 4 ug.

This clonotype was counted between two and nine times. A read error may be the cause here, since a much bigger clone is one base away. Genomic DNA provided the template from which TCR beta VDJ and CDR3 profiles were obtained. TCRdb called the reads again in MiXCR, with one record for every CDR3 protein. The data contain about 180,000 distinct CDR3 sequences, less than 55% of them seen just once; the ten biggest clones take up approximately 2.9%. The V segment lost 4 bases and the J segment 6 bases; nucleotides outside the gene matches: 5. CDR3 size: 14 residues. The germline CDR1 and CDR2 sequences are SGDLS and YYNGEE.

The source is a human donor in good health. The rearrangement joins TRBV9 to TRBJ1-2; TRBD1 aligns across 11 bases. Source material: sorted CD4+, CD8+, or CD8+CD57+ T cells (not recorded which) from PBMCs. CDR3 sequence: CASSLGQGGDGYTF. The CDR3 nucleotides are TGTGCCAGCAGCTTGGGACAGGGGGGCGATGGCTACACCTTC.